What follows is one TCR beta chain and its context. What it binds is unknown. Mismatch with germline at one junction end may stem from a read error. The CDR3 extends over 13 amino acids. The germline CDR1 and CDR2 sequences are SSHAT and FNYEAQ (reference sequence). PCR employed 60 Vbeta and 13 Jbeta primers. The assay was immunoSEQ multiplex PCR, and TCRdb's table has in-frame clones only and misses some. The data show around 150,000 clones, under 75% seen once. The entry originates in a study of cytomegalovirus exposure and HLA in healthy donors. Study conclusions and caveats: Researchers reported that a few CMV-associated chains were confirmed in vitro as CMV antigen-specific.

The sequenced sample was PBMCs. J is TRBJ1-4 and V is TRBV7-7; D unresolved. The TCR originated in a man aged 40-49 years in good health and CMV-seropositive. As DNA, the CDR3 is TGTGCTAGCAGCTTCGGAGTGAATGAAAAACTGTTTTTT. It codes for CASSFGVNEKLFF.